The 22 T cell receptor beta chains below all came from one sample that was sequenced in a study of OX40 agonist ivuxolimab in advanced cancers. The repertoire was sequenced with immunoSEQ multiplex PCR; TCRdb's copy has only in-frame clones and lacks some. The table includes tens of thousands of clones, over 80% detected once. The sample in question was CD4+ or CD8+ T cells sorted from blood, obtained in a trial of the OX40 agonist ivuxolimab. The receptor set was obtained from an adult with an advanced solid tumor such as melanoma, head and neck, liver or kidney cancer.

V and J are TRBV5-2 and TRBJ2-6; the table calls TRBD2, which could not be checked here. TRBV5-2 represents a pseudogene. CDR3 size: 18 residues. The CDR3 coding sequence is TGTGCCAGCAAATACGGTGGAGGTACACAAAGTCGGGCCAACGTCCTGACTTTC. Its translation is CASKYGGGTQSRANVLTF.

The rearrangement uses TRBV7-2 and TRBJ2-1, with D possibly matching TRBD2 (6 bases). The germline V and J ends were trimmed by 1 base and 7 bases, with 8 bases remaining between them. This CDR3 has 13 residues. Per germline, CDR1 SGHTA and CDR2 FQGNSA. CDR3 protein: CASSLDRGNEQFF. CDR3 sequence (DNA): TGTGCCAGCAGCTTAGACCGGGGGAATGAGCAGTTCTTC.

The chain is built from TRBV18 and TRBJ2-3, with D hard to call. V lost 5 bases, J lost 0 bases, and 12 bases lay in between. Germline V gene lookup returns CDR1 KGHSH and CDR2 LQKENI. The CDR3 covers 15 residues. The CDR3 is CASSGGGASTDTQYF. The CDR3 DNA is TGTGCCAGCTCAGGTGGCGGAGCCAGCACAGATACGCAGTATTTT.

The V call is TRBV11-2, the J call TRBJ1-4; D is uncertain. V was trimmed by 0 bases and J by 2 bases, leaving 10 bases between them. The CDR3 extends over 16 amino acids. Per the germline V gene, CDR1 is SGHAT and CDR2 is FQNNGV. The CDR3 reads CASSLDRAATNEKLFF. Here the CDR3 DNA reads TGTGCCAGCAGCTTAGATCGGGCAGCCACTAATGAAAAACTGTTTTTT.

J is TRBJ2-1 and V is TRBV19, with D unclear. The V and J ends lost 0 bases and 1 base respectively, with 4 bases between them. This CDR3 region has 14 residues. CDR1 and CDR2 from the germline V gene are LNHDA and SQIVND (reference sequence). The CDR3 protein is CASSIEVSYNEQFF. In nucleotides, the CDR3 is TGTGCCAGTAGTATAGAGGTTTCCTACAATGAGCAGTTCTTC.

CDR3 sequence reads: CASSLPFGSTDTQYF. DNA for the CDR3: TGTGCCAGCAGCCTCCCCTTCGGAAGCACAGATACGCAGTATTTT. J is TRBJ2-3 and V is TRBV28, with D unclear. CDR3 length equals 15 residues. V lost 6 bases, J lost 0 bases, and 13 bases lay in between. Looked up from germline, CDR1 is MDHEN and CDR2 is SYDVKM.

The chain carries TRBV11-2 and TRBJ2-1; the match to TRBD1 covers 8 bases. From germline, CDR1 is SGHAT and CDR2 FQNNGV. This CDR3 region has 15 residues. With 2 bases clipped from V and 7 bases from J, the junction kept 7 bases outside the gene matches. The CDR3 DNA reads TGTGCCAGCAGCTTAAGGACAGGGAAGGGTAATGAGCAGTTCTTC. This encodes CASSLRTGKGNEQFF.

This clone was found once. The chain has TRBV19 and TRBJ2-7; no clear D gene. The CDR3 loop spans 15 amino acids. Germline V gene lookup returns CDR1 LNHDA and CDR2 SQIVND (reference sequence). V lost 5 bases to trimming and J lost 3 bases, with 17 bases between them. The CDR3 DNA reads as TGTGCCAGTAGTGAAGCGCCGTCCTTTTTCTACGAGCAGTACTTC. Its protein product is CASSEAPSFFYEQYF.

This sequence joins TRBV29-1 and TRBJ1-1; D might be TRBD1 (5 bases). The V end was cut by 7 bases, the J end by 4 bases, with 13 bases between. Germline CDR1 SQVTM, CDR2 ANQGSEA. This CDR3 region has 12 residues. The CDR3 DNA is TGCAGCGCCGCTGACAGTCCCACTGAAGCTTTCTTT. It codes for CSAADSPTEAFF.

This clone was counted once. The CDR3 loop is CASSPTSDYNEQFF. CDR3 sequence (DNA): TGCGCCAGCAGCCCGACTAGCGACTACAATGAGCAGTTCTTC. The chain is built from TRBV5-1 and TRBJ2-1, with TRBD2 identical over 8 bases. J gave up 3 bases and V 4 bases, and 3 bases lay outside the gene matches. Germline loops: CDR1 SGHRS, CDR2 YFSETQ. The CDR3 is 14 amino acids. Supplemented by reference TRBV5-1 and TRBJ2-1, the full variable domain reads KAGVTQTPRYLIKTRGQQVTLSCSPISGHRSVSWYQQTPGQGLQFLFEYFSETQRNKGNFPGRFSGRQFSNSRSEMNVSTLELGDSALYLCASSPTSDYNEQFFGPGTRLTVL.

V usage is TRBV6-1 and J usage is TRBJ1-5; D is undetermined. V lost 3 bases to trimming and J lost 4 bases, with 10 bases between them. The CDR3 covers 14 residues. The germline gives CDR1 MNHNS, CDR2 SASEGT. The CDR3 loop reads CASSEGYPNQPQHF. The CDR3 DNA reads as TGTGCCAGCAGTGAGGGTTATCCGAATCAGCCCCAGCATTTT.

The chain has TRBV11-2 and TRBJ2-2; TRBD2 might be the D (5 bases). Trimming took 6 bases from V and 4 from J, leaving 21 bases between them. Germline V gives CDR1 SGHAT, CDR2 FQNNGV. The CDR3 spans 17 residues. This CDR3 is CASRRGVRTIVTGELFF. The CDR3 bases are TGTGCCAGCAGACGGGGTGTGCGAACTATTGTCACCGGGGAGCTGTTTTTT. The full variable domain, rest sourced from reference TRBV11-2 and TRBJ2-2, is EAGVAQSPRYKIIEKRQSVAFWCNPISGHATLYWYQQILGQGPKLLIQFQNNGVVDDSQLPKDRFSAERLKGVDSTLKIQPAKLEDSAVYLCASRRGVRTIVTGELFFGEGSRLTVL.

This sequence joins TRBV9 and TRBJ2-1; D gene uncertain. The CDR3 extends over 15 amino acids. The ends were cut back, 3 bases at V and 2 bases at J, with 12 bases in the middle. CDR1 is SGDLS and CDR2 is YYNGEE in the germline V gene. The CDR3, as DNA: TGTGCCAGCAGCGACCCCCGGGTAACCTACAATGAGCAGTTCTTC. Translation: CASSDPRVTYNEQFF. Together with reference TRBV9 and TRBJ2-1, the CDR3 gives the full variable domain: DSGVTQTPKHLITATGQRVTLRCSPRSGDLSVYWYQQSLDQGLQFLIQYYNGEERAKGNILERFSAQQFPDLHSELNLSSLELGDSALYFCASSDPRVTYNEQFFGPGTRLTVL.

This rearrangement joins TRBV5-6 to TRBJ2-7; D gene ambiguous. Germline V lookup: CDR1 SGHDT, CDR2 YYEEEE. This CDR3 is built from 16 residues. Between the trimmed V and J ends, which lost 1 base and 3 bases, there was a span of 17 bases. DNA of the CDR3: TGTGCCAGCAGCTTGTTCAATTGGGTGAGTTACTACGAGCAGTACTTC. Amino acids: CASSLFNWVSYYEQYF.

The chain employs TRBV9 and TRBJ2-3; D is uncertain. Germline values: CDR1 SGDLS, CDR2 YYNGEE. The CDR3 runs 16 residues. V gave up 0 bases and J gave up 5 bases, with 16 bases separating them. The CDR3 protein is CASSVELGKKGDTQYF. In DNA, the CDR3 is TGTGCCAGCAGCGTAGAATTAGGAAAAAAGGGAGATACGCAGTATTTT.

In the case of this clone: At one end the junction does not follow the germline gene, possibly because of a read error. This rearrangement joins TRBV18 to TRBJ1-1; possible D gene TRBD1, 6 bases. Germline CDR1 and CDR2: KGHSH and LQKENI. The CDR3 covers 13 residues. The CDR3 loop is CASSPQGLGEAFF. The CDR3 coding sequence is TGTGCCAGCTCTCCACAGGGTTTAGGTGAAGCTTTCTTT. Using reference TRBV18 and TRBJ1-1 for the parts outside the CDR3, the full variable domain is NAGVMQNPRHLVRRRGQEARLRCSPMKGHSHVYWYRQLPEEGLKFMVYLQKENIIDESGMPKERFSAEFPKEGPSILRIQQVVRGDSAAYFCASSPQGLGEAFFGQGTRLTVV.

This sequence joins TRBV6-1 and TRBJ2-4, with 12 bases fitting TRBD2. J gave up 15 bases and V 7 bases, and 13 bases lay outside the gene matches. Germline CDR1 and CDR2: MNHNS and SASEGT. The CDR3 loop spans 14 amino acids. CDR3 amino acids: CASTPTSGSWGGYF. The CDR3 DNA sequence: TGTGCCAGCACCCCGACTAGCGGGAGTTGGGGCGGGTACTTC.

The CDR3 DNA reads as TGTGCCAGTAGTACCGACAATGATAACAATGAGCAGTTCTTC. It encodes CASSTDNDNNEQFF. The rearrangement links TRBV19 to TRBJ2-1; D uncertain. V was clipped by 4 bases and J by 5 bases, with 12 bases between them. The CDR3 is made up of 14 amino acids. CDR1 LNHDA and CDR2 SQIVND come from the germline V gene (reference sequence).

V gene TRBV20-1 combines with J gene TRBJ2-3; D gene unclear. The CDR3 has 11 residues. The germline V and J ends were trimmed by 1 base and 5 bases, with 4 bases remaining between them. Per germline, CDR1 DFQATT and CDR2 SNEGSKA (reference sequence). CDR3 coding DNA: TGCAGTGCTAGAGGGGAAGATACGCAGTATTTT. Its translation is CSARGEDTQYF.

J is TRBJ1-2 and V is TRBV5-1, with 7 positions matching TRBD1. J gave up 5 bases and V 4 bases, and 11 bases lay outside the gene matches. CDR1 is SGHRS, CDR2 YFSETQ, per germline. The CDR3 has 15 residues. The CDR3 DNA reads as TGCGCCAGCAGCCTGACCGACAGGGACGGGTATGGCTACACCTTC. Protein product: CASSLTDRDGYGYTF. The full variable domain, with the rest looked up from reference TRBV5-1 and TRBJ1-2, is KAGVTQTPRYLIKTRGQQVTLSCSPISGHRSVSWYQQTPGQGLQFLFEYFSETQRNKGNFPGRFSGRQFSNSRSEMNVSTLELGDSALYLCASSLTDRDGYGYTFGSGTRLTVV.

The chain combines TRBV6-1 with TRBJ2-7, with D tentatively TRBD2 (6 bases). The CDR3 runs to 15 residues. The V end was cut by 1 base, the J end by 2 bases, with 12 bases between. Germline CDR1 and CDR2: MNHNS and SASEGT. This CDR3 reads CASSEGWRGTYEQYF. The CDR3 bases are TGTGCCAGCAGTGAAGGCTGGCGGGGAACCTACGAGCAGTACTTC.

This rearrangement joins TRBV7-9 to TRBJ1-2, with 8 bases that match TRBD1. V gave up 2 bases and J gave up 6 bases; unmatched junction bases: 11. Germline V CDR1 and CDR2: SEHNR, FQNEAQ (reference sequence). CDR3 length: 16 residues. The CDR3 DNA reads as TGTGCCAGCAGCTTAAGGCCCACCACAGGGGGTAATGGCTACACCTTC. This translates into CASSLRPTTGGNGYTF.